This TCR beta chain was documented in a study of shared clonotypes between healthy human individuals. Sequencing was performed with immunoSEQ multiplex PCR; in TCRdb, only in-frame clones are kept and a portion is missing. This table has roughly 640,000 clones, about 97% appearing once. Donors, healthy HIV-negative adults, lacked recent acute infections or vaccinations. The sequencing input was naive CD4+ T cells sorted from blood. This sample's subset: CD45RA+ positively selected. This receptor was identified in a woman aged 30 to 39 in good health.

The CDR3: CASSDEGHQPQHF. The CDR3 region has the DNA TGTGCCAGCAGTGATGAAGGGCATCAGCCCCAGCATTTT. This chain links TRBV2 with TRBJ1-5; D gene unclear. The germline V and J ends were trimmed by 3 bases and 5 bases, with 8 bases remaining between them. The CDR3 consists of 13 residues. Germline V CDR1 and CDR2: SNHLY, FYNNEI.